The 15 T cell receptor beta chains presented below share a single source sample, sequenced in a study of identical twins. One entry per CDR3 protein, called by TCRdb with MiXCR from the 5' RACE reads. The profile shows roughly 280,000 distinct CDR3 sequences, roughly 9.7% of them singletons. These data were also reused for a study on yellow fever vaccine responses in identical twins.

Sequencing used CD8+ T cells sorted from blood. The receptor source for this set is a woman aged 18 to 35 in good health.

The chain recombines TRBV7-3 with TRBJ2-5, with D perhaps TRBD2 (6 bases). The CDR3 runs 15 residues. V was clipped by 2 bases and J by 5 bases, with 15 bases between them. Germline V CDR1 and CDR2: SGHTA, FQGTGA. The CDR3 sequence: CASSLVGGAPETQYF. CDR3 nucleotides: TGTGCCAGCAGCTTAGTCGGGGGTGCCCCCGAGACCCAGTACTTC.

This clonotype appeared a few times. The CDR3 nucleotides are TGTGCCAGCAGTTCTAGCGGGATACTATACGAGCAGTACTTC. Translation: CASSSSGILYEQYF. The chain has TRBV6-5 and TRBJ2-7; 9 bases align to TRBD2. Unmatched junction bases numbered 5, after V lost 4 bases and J lost 4 bases. CDR1 MNHEY and CDR2 SVGAGI come from the germline V gene. This CDR3 is built from 14 residues.

This clonotype was picked up a small number of times. The rearrangement joins TRBV4-2 to TRBJ2-5; possible D gene TRBD1, 6 bases. V lost 0 bases, J lost 2 bases, and 16 bases lay in between. Germline loops: CDR1 LGHNA, CDR2 YNFKEQ. This CDR3 has 17 residues. CDR3 sequence (DNA): TGTGCCAGCAGCCAAGACCCGACAGGAATCGTTCAAGAGACCCAGTACTTC. This gives the protein CASSQDPTGIVQETQYF.

This clonotype was seen many times. The J gene is TRBJ2-1, the V gene TRBV27; D gene unclear. V lost 6 bases and J lost 6, with 6 bases in between. CDR1 and CDR2 (germline): MNHEY, SMNVEV (reference sequence). This CDR3 contains 11 residues. As DNA, the CDR3 is TGTGCCAGCAGCAGAGGCAATGAGCAGTTCTTC. Encoded protein: CASSRGNEQFF.

This clonotype was seen many times. The CDR3 is CASSQALDREGYEQYF. CDR3 DNA sequence: TGCGCCAGCAGCCAGGCCCTCGACAGGGAGGGCTACGAGCAGTACTTC. V gene TRBV4-1 combines with J gene TRBJ2-7, with D possibly being TRBD1 or TRBD2 (7 bases each). The V end lost 3 bases, the J end lost 3 bases, and 18 bases lay between the germline ends. Germline CDR1 reads MGHRA; CDR2 reads YSYEKL. The CDR3 has 16 residues.

This clonotype has just a few counts. This chain connects TRBV6-1 to TRBJ2-1; 8 bases are shared with TRBD2. There are 16 residues in the CDR3. CDR1 and CDR2 from the germline V gene are MNHNS and SASEGT. V was pared by 7 bases and J by 5 bases, with 13 bases of the junction left unmatched. CDR3 region: CASTKVTAGGNNEQFF. CDR3 coding DNA: TGTGCCAGCACCAAGGTCACGGCGGGGGGAAACAATGAGCAGTTCTTC.

This clonotype was counted ten times or more. The CDR3 bases are TGTGCCAGCAGCTTCCCCCGGCTAGCGCGAAGCTCCTACGAGCAGTACTTC. Protein: CASSFPRLARSSYEQYF. The gene calls are TRBV7-9 and TRBJ2-7; D may be TRBD2 (6 bases). Germline CDR1 reads SEHNR; CDR2 reads FQNEAQ (reference sequence). Trimming left V 3 bases short and J 0 bases short, with 18 bases between. The CDR3 runs to 17 residues.

This clonotype was observed at least ten times. The chain couples TRBV11-2 to TRBJ2-7, with D unclear. The CDR3 has 12 amino acids. The ends were cut back, 2 bases at V and 2 bases at J, with 4 bases in the middle. The germline V gene encodes CDR1 SGHAT and CDR2 FQNNGV. The CDR3 bases are TGTGCCAGCAGCTTAAGGACCTACGAGCAGTACTTC. Translation: CASSLRTYEQYF.

Concerning this clonotype: A clone one base away is much larger, so this may be a read error. This is likely a read error, given that the CDR3 carries no conserved phenylalanine or tryptophan at its end. The chain combines TRBV10-3 with TRBJ2-3; 10 bases fit TRBD2. Trimming at V came to 10 bases and at J to 1 base, leaving 5 bases not matched to a gene. This CDR3 comprises 14 residues. The germline V gene has CDR1 ENHRY and CDR2 SYGVKD. The CDR3 here is CATLTSGGTDTQYL. CDR3 coding DNA: TGTGCCACCCTAACTAGCGGGGGCACAGATACGCAGTATCTT.

This clonotype was recorded a few times. The chain links TRBV25-1 to TRBJ2-7; no clear D. The germline V gene has CDR1 MGHDK and CDR2 SYGVNS. This CDR3 has 10 amino acids. The V and J ends lost 5 bases and 5 bases respectively, with 4 bases between them. CDR3 coding DNA: TGTGCCAGCAGTTTGCACGAGCAGTACTTC. Its translation is CASSLHEQYF.

The chain carries TRBV20-1 and TRBJ2-2, with 7 bases matching TRBD2. CDR3 size: 14 residues. CDR1 is DFQATT and CDR2 is SNEGSKA in the germline V gene (reference sequence). V dropped 3 bases and J dropped 7; count of bases not matched to a gene: 8. The CDR3 DNA follows: TGCAGTGCTAGTGCGGGAGAGATAATCGGGGAGCTGTTTTTT. As protein: CSASAGEIIGELFF.

This clonotype was observed at least ten times. The rearrangement joins TRBV7-9 to TRBJ2-5; 7 nucleotides line up with TRBD1. CDR3 size: 14 residues. V was pared by 1 base and J by 5 bases, with 4 bases of the junction left unmatched. Looked up from germline, CDR1 is SEHNR and CDR2 is FQNEAQ (reference sequence). As DNA, the CDR3 is TGTGCCAGCAGCTTAGGGGGACAGTTGGAGACCCAGTACTTC. It encodes CASSLGGQLETQYF.

The chain couples TRBV29-1 to TRBJ2-7; 9 nucleotides line up with TRBD1. Near its end, the DNA agrees better with TRBJ2-1, so the J call may be wrong. This CDR3 has 13 amino acids. CDR1 is SQVTM and CDR2 is ANQGSEA in the germline V gene. CDR3 nucleotide sequence: TGCAGCGTTGAACGGGACAGGGTCCACGAGCAGTTCTTC. Amino acids: CSVERDRVHEQFF.

This clonotype has a count of ten or more. The genes are TRBV7-9 and TRBJ2-5, with D hard to call. CDR3 length: 13 amino acids. Germline V gene lookup returns CDR1 SEHNR and CDR2 FQNEAQ (reference sequence). With 1 base removed from V and 4 bases from J, the gap between germline ends came to 7 bases. This CDR3 reads CASSLVGPETQYF. CDR3 in DNA: TGTGCCAGCAGCTTAGTGGGTCCAGAGACCCAGTACTTC.

In its sample, this clonotype was seen many times. V usage is TRBV28 and J usage is TRBJ2-3; no clear D gene. With 3 bases removed from V and 4 bases from J, the gap between germline ends came to 8 bases. Germline lookup yields CDR1 MDHEN and CDR2 SYDVKM. This CDR3 is 13 amino acids long. The CDR3: CASSLTPADTQYF. CDR3 in DNA: TGTGCCAGCAGTTTGACCCCAGCAGATACGCAGTATTTT.